This T cell receptor beta chain was identified during a study of radiotherapy plus CTLA-4 blockade in lung cancer. CDR3 length: 12 amino acids. V was pared by 3 bases and J by 9 bases, with 10 bases between. CDR1 MNHNS and CDR2 SASEGT come from the germline V gene. Some clones are missing from TCRdb's copy, which holds only in-frame ones; the method was immunoSEQ multiplex PCR. This table has 45,000 or so clones, 70% to 75% appearing once. In its sample, this clone was seen once. Sample: peripheral blood, taken from a patient treated with radiotherapy plus ipilimumab. The receptor comes from a human donor with non-small cell lung cancer who had a complete response to radiotherapy plus ipilimumab. The chain uses TRBV6-1 and TRBJ2-3, with a weak D call TRBD2 (5 bases). The CDR3 nucleotides are TGTGCCAGCAGTGACCGGGAAAGGACGCAGTATTTT. Protein: CASSDRERTQYF.